A selection of T cell receptor beta chains follows, all from one sample in a study of PD-1 blockade in classical Hodgkin lymphoma. Assay used: immunoSEQ multiplex PCR; TCRdb lists only in-frame clones, some missing. The repertoire includes about 20,000 clones, 65% to 80% of them detected once, and around a quarter sits in the top ten. Sequenced here: peripheral blood mononuclear cells (PBMCs), sampled before the second cycle of nivolumab. These receptors were obtained from a human donor with classical Hodgkin lymphoma. Each CDR3 is given without its conserved first and last residue. The D gene is left open where the match is weak.

TRBV4-1	TRBJ1-3	-	ASSQASFYGNTIY
TRBV6-1	TRBJ2-3	TRBD2	ASSEAGGRGDTQY
TRBV18	TRBJ2-7	TRBD2	ASSPGLAGAYEQY
TRBV6-5	TRBJ1-2	TRBD1	ASRTGSNYGYT
TRBV28	TRBJ1-1	TRBD1	ASSLEAEGARTTEAF
TRBV18	TRBJ2-6	-	ASTTGNGANVLT
TRBV14	TRBJ2-2	TRBD2	ASSQGASGHTGELF
TRBV7-9	TRBJ2-1	TRBD2	ASSLRTSGNNEQF
TRBV4-1	TRBJ2-1	TRBD2	ASSQDWGLAGVDEQF
TRBV18	TRBJ1-4	TRBD1	ASSGQVNEKLF
TRBV5-4	TRBJ2-7	TRBD1	ASSPEQGALLQY
TRBV7-7	TRBJ2-5	TRBD2	ASSLRLAGVGETQY
TRBV5-4	TRBJ2-1	TRBD2	ASSLPLAGGFPNEQF
TRBV29-1	TRBJ2-1	-	SVELALDEQF
TRBV10-2	TRBJ2-3	-	ASIFVLEGGLASTDTQY
TRBV5-5	TRBJ1-4	TRBD1	ASSPTGTVGEKLF
TRBV2	TRBJ2-1	TRBD2	ASTWGGSYNEQF
TRBV7-2	TRBJ2-1	-	ASSLSTYNEQF
TRBV19	TRBJ1-1	-	ASSIDLEGEAF
TRBV9	TRBJ2-7	TRBD2	ASSSSGRASTMSYEQY
TRBV5-1	TRBJ2-1	-	ASSLASQGYSYNEQF
TRBV2	TRBJ2-3	-	ASTRGGAQDTQY
TRBV20-1	TRBJ2-7	-	SARDPLEQY
TRBV7-8	TRBJ2-7	-	ASSSRQAYTYEQY
TRBV13	TRBJ2-2	TRBD2	ASRVAGANTGELF
TRBV6-1	TRBJ1-1	-	ASTAGYSHTEAF
TRBV18	TRBJ1-3	-	ASSPRPLPSGNTIY
TRBV29-1	TRBJ1-4	-	SVQGFGATNEKLF
TRBV6-5	TRBJ2-7	-	ASSYGRPYEQY
TRBV7-9	TRBJ2-7	-	ASSFASGLTYEQY
TRBV7-2	TRBJ2-2	TRBD2	ASSLVSGSGRKDTGELF
TRBV29-1	TRBJ2-7	-	SVLSGKSSYEQY